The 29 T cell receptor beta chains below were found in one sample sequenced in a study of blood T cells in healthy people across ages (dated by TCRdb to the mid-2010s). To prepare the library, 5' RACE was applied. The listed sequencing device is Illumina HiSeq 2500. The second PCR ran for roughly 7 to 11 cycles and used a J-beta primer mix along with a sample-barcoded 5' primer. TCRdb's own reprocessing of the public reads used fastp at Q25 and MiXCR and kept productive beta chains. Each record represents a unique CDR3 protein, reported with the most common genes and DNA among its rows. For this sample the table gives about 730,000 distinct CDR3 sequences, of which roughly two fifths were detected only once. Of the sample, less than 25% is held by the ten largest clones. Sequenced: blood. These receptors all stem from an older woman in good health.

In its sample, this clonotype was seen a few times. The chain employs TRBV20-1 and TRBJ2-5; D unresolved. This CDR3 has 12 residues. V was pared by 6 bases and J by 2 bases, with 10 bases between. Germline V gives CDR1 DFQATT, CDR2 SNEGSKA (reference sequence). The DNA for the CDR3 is TGCAGTGCCCCCGGACGGCAAGAGACCCAGTACTTC. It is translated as CSAPGRQETQYF.

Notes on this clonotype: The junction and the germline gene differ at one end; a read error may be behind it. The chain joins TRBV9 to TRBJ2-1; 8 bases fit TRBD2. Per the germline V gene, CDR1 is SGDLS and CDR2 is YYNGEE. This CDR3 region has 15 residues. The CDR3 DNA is TGTGTCAGCAGCGTAGATAGCGGGGCCTACAATGAGCAGTTCTTC. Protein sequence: CVSSVDSGAYNEQFF.

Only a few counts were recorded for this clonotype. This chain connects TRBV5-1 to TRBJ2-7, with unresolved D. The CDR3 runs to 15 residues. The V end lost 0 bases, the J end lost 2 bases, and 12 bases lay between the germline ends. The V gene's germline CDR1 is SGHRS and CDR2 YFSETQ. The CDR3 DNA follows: TGCGCCAGCAGCTTGGAAGCAGGAATACCCTACGAGCAGTACTTC. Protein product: CASSLEAGIPYEQYF. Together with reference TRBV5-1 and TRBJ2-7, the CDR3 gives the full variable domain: KAGVTQTPRYLIKTRGQQVTLSCSPISGHRSVSWYQQTPGQGLQFLFEYFSETQRNKGNFPGRFSGRQFSNSRSEMNVSTLELGDSALYLCASSLEAGIPYEQYFGPGTRLTVT.

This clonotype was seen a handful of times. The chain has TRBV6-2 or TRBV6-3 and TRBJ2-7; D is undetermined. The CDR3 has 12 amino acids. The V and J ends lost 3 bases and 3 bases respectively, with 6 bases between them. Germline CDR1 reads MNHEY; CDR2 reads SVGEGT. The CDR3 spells CASSYMDYEQYF. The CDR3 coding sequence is TGTGCCAGCAGTTATATGGACTACGAGCAGTACTTC.

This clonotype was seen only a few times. This chain's CDR3 is CSAQGASTDTQYF. CDR3 coding DNA: TGCAGCGCACAGGGGGCATCCACAGATACGCAGTATTTT. The chain couples TRBV20-1 to TRBJ2-3; 9 bases are a match to TRBD1. Germline loops: CDR1 DFQATT, CDR2 SNEGSKA (reference sequence). The length of the CDR3 is 13 residues.

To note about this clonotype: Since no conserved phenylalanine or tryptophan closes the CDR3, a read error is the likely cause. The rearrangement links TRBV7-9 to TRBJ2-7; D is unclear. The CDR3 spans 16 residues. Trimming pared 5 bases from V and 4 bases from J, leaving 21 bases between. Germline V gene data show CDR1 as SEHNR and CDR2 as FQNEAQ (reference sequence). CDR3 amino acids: CASSVVRASTDYEQYL. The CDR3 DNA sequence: TGTGCCAGCAGCGTGGTCCGGGCCTCCACGGATTACGAGCAGTACCTC.

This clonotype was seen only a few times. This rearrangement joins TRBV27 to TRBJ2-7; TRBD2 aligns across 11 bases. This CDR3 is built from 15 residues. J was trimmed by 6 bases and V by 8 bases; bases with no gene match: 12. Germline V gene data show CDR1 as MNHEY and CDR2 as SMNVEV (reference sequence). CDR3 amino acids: CASWVSGGVDPEQYF. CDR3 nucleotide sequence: TGTGCCAGCTGGGTTAGCGGGGGGGTCGATCCCGAGCAGTACTTC.

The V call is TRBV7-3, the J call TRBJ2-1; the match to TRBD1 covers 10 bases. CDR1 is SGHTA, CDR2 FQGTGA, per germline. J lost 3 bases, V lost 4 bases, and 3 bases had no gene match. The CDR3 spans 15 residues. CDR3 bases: TGTGCCAGCAGCTCGACAGGGGGCGACTACAATGAGCAGTTCTTC. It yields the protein CASSSTGGDYNEQFF. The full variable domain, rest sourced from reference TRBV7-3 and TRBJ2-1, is GAGVSQTPSNKVTEKGKYVELRCDPISGHTALYWYRQSLGQGPEFLIYFQGTGAADDSGLPNDRFFAVRPEGSVSTLKIQRTERGDSAVYLCASSSTGGDYNEQFFGPGTRLTVL.

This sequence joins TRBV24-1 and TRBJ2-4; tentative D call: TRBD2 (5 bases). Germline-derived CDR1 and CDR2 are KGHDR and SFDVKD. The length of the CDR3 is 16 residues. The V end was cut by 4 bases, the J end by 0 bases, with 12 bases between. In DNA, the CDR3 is TGTGCCACCAGTGAGGCCGGAGGTCTAGCCAAAAACATTCAGTACTTC. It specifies CATSEAGGLAKNIQYF.

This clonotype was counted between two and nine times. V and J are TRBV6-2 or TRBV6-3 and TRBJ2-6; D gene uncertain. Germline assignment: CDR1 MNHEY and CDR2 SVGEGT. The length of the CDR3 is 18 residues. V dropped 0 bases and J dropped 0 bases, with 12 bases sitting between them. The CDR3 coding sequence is TGTGCCAGCAGTTACTCCTCTTGGCAGATCTCTGGGGCCAACGTCCTGACTTTC. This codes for CASSYSSWQISGANVLTF.

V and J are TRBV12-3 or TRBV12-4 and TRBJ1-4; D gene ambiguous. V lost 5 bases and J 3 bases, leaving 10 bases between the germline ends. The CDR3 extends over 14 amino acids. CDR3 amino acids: CASSRWGSNEKLFF. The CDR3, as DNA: TGTGCCAGCAGTAGGTGGGGTTCTAATGAAAAACTGTTTTTT.

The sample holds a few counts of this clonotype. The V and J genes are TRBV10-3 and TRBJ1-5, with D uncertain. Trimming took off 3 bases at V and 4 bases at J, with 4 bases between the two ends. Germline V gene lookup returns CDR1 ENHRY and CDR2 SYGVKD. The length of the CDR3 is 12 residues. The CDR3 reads CAISDSNQPQHF. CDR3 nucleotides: TGTGCCATCAGTGACAGTAATCAGCCCCAGCATTTT.

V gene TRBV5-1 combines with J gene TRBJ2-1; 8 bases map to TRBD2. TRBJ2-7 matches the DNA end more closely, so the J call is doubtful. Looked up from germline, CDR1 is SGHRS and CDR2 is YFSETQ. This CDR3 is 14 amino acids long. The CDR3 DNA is TGCGCCAGCAGCTACGGGGGGGACTACAATGAGCAGTACTTC. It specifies CASSYGGDYNEQYF.

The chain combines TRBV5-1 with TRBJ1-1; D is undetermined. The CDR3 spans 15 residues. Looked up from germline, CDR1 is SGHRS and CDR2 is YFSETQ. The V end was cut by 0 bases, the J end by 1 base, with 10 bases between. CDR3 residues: CASSLEVGTNTEAFF. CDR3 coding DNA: TGCGCCAGCAGCTTGGAGGTGGGCACGAACACTGAAGCTTTCTTT.

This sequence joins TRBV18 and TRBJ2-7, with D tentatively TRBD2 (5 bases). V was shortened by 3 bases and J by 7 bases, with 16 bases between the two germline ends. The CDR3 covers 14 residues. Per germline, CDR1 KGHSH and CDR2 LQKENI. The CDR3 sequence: CASSPSATYNEQYF. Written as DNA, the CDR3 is TGTGCCAGCTCACCTAGCGCCACCTACAATGAGCAGTACTTC.

The CDR3 reads CASSLGGGDVYNEQFF. The CDR3 coding sequence is TGTGCCAGCAGTCTGGGTGGGGGGGACGTCTACAATGAGCAGTTCTTC. The chain joins TRBV6-6 to TRBJ2-1, with 7 positions matching TRBD2. The J segment lost 3 bases and the V segment lost 5 bases, leaving 10 bases of the junction unmatched. The CDR3 sequence is 16 residues long. Germline V gene sequence: CDR1 MNHNY, CDR2 SVGAGI (reference sequence).

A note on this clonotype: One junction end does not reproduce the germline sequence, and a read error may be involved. The chain's CDR3 is CASSLDRGASSYNERFF. DNA of the CDR3: TGCGCCAGCAGCCTCGACAGGGGGGCAAGCTCCTACAATGAGCGGTTCTTC. The rearrangement uses TRBV4-1 and TRBJ2-1; 9 bases line up with TRBD1. This CDR3 has 17 amino acids. Germline CDR1 MGHRA, CDR2 YSYEKL.

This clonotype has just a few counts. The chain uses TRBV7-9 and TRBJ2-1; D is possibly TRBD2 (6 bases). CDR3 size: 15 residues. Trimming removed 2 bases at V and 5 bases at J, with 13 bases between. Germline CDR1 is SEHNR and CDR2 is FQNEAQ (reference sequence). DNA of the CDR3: TGTGCCAGCAGCTTAAAGACGGGAGTCAACAATGAGCAGTTCTTC. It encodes CASSLKTGVNNEQFF.

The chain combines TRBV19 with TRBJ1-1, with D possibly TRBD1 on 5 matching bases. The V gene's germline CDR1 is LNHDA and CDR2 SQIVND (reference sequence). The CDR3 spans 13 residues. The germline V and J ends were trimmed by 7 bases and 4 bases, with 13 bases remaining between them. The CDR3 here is CASTWGWGTEAFF. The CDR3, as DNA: TGTGCCAGTACCTGGGGCTGGGGCACTGAAGCTTTCTTT.

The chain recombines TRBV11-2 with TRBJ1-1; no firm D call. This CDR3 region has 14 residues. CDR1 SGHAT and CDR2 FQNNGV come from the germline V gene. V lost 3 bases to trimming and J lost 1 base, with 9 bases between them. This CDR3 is CASSFLFKNTEAFF. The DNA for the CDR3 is TGTGCCAGCAGCTTCCTTTTCAAGAACACTGAAGCTTTCTTT.

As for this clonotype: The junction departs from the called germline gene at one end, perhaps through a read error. The DNA of the CDR3 is TGTGCCGGCAGCCTACTAGCGGGGGGTTACAATGAGCAGTTCTTC. It encodes CAGSLLAGGYNEQFF. The chain combines TRBV11-2 with TRBJ2-1; 12 bases fit TRBD2. The CDR3 has 15 amino acids. Germline values: CDR1 SGHAT, CDR2 FQNNGV.

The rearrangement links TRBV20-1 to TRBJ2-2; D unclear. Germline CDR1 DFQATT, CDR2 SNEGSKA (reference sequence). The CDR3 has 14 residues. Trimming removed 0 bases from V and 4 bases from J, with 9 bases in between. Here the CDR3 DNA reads TGCAGTGCTAGAGATACGGTAGTCACCGGGGAGCTGTTTTTT. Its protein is CSARDTVVTGELFF.

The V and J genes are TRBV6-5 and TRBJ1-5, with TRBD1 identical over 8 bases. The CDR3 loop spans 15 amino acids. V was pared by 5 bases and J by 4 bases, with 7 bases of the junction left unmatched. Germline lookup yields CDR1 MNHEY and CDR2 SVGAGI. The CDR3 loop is CASSNGQGGNQPQHF. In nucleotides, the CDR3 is TGTGCCAGCAGTAATGGACAGGGTGGGAATCAGCCCCAGCATTTT.

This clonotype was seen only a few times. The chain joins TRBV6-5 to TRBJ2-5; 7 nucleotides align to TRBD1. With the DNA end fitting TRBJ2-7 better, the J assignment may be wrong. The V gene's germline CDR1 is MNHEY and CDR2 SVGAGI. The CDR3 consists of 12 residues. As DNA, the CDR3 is TGTGCCAGCGGGACAGCTTTTTACGAGCAGTACTTC. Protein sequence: CASGTAFYEQYF.

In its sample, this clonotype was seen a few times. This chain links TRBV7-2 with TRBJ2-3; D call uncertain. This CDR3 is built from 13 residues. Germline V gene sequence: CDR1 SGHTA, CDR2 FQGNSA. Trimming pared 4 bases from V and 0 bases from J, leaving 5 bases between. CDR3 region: CASSSVSTDTQYF. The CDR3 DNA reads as TGTGCCAGCAGCTCCGTAAGCACAGATACGCAGTATTTT.

This CDR3 reads CASSLQMNTGELFF. The CDR3 bases are TGTGCCAGCAGCTTACAAATGAACACCGGGGAGCTGTTTTTT. The chain combines TRBV7-3 with TRBJ2-2; D remains unclear. CDR1 and CDR2 from the germline V gene are SGHTA and FQGTGA. V shed 2 bases and J shed 1 base, with 5 bases lying between them. CDR3 length: 14 amino acids.

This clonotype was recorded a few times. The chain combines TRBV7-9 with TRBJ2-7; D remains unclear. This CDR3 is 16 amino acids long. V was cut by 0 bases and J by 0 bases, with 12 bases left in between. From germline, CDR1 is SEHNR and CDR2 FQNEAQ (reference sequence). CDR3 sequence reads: CASSLALNPSSYEQYF. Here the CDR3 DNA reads TGTGCCAGCAGCTTAGCGCTCAACCCCTCCTCCTACGAGCAGTACTTC.

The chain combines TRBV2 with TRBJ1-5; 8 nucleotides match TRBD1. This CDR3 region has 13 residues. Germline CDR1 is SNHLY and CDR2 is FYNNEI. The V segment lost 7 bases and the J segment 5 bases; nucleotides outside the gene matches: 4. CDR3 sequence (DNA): TGTGCCAGCACCAAGACAGGGGATCAGCCCCAGCATTTT. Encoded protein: CASTKTGDQPQHF.

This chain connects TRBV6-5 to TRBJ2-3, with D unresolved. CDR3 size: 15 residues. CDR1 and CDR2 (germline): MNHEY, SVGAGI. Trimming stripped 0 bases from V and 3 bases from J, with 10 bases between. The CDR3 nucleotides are TGTGCCAGCAGTTACTCTCTTAGCCGAACAGATACGCAGTATTTT. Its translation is CASSYSLSRTDTQYF.